A selection of T cell receptor beta chains follows, all from one sample in a study of T cell responses to AZD1222 COVID-19 vaccine. Measured with immunoSEQ multiplex PCR; TCRdb has only the in-frame clones, and not every one. The sample includes about 96,000 clones, roughly 89% of them seen just once. The material was peripheral blood, obtained on day 0 of MenACWY control vaccination. These receptors all come from an adult in good health. Both conserved end residues are part of each CDR3. D genes are given only for firm matches. Not every row has a clone size; where given, it reads once, few, many or a size class.

>TRBV4-3|.|.|TRBJ2-2|16
TGCGCCAGCAGCCAAGATGGAGACTTCAACACCGGGGAGCTGTTTTTT
CASSQDGDFNTGELFF
>TRBV24-1|.|TRBD1|TRBJ2-2|16
TGTGCCACCAGTGGACCGGGACAGGGGGCTTTGGGGGAGCTGTTTTTT
CATSGPGQGALGELFF
>TRBV6-6|.|.|TRBJ1-3|15
TGTGCCAGCAGTTACACCGGGACTACTGGAAACACCATATATTTT
CASSYTGTTGNTIYF
>TRBV18|.|.|TRBJ1-4|14
TGTGCCAGCTCACCGAGGGCAACTAATGAAAAACTGTTTTTT
CASSPRATNEKLFF
>TRBV15|.|TRBD1|TRBJ1-3|16
TGTGCCACCAGCAGAGATCAGGGGGCTGCTGGAAACACCATATATTTT
CATSRDQGAAGNTIYF
>TRBV27|.|.|TRBJ2-3|16
TGTGCCAGCAGTTTAACCGGGGCCCAGGAGACAGATACGCAGTATTTT
CASSLTGAQETDTQYF
>TRBV25-1|.|.|TRBJ1-4|14
TGTGCCAGCAGTGAACCCCTTTTCCGGGAAAAACTGTTTTTT
CASSEPLFREKLFF
>TRBV6-6|.|.|TRBJ1-5|15
TGTGCCAGCAGTTACTCTGTGAGTAGAGATCAGCCCCAGCATTTT
CASSYSVSRDQPQHF
>TRBV7-9|.|.|TRBJ1-4|15
TGTGCCAGCAGCCTATCCGGCCAGGGCACTGAAAAACTGTTTTTT
CASSLSGQGTEKLFF
>TRBV5-1|once|TRBD2|TRBJ2-1|17
TGCGCCAGCAGCTCGGGACTAGCGGGGATCCGCTACAATGAGCAGTTCTTC
CASSSGLAGIRYNEQFF
>TRBV10-1|few|.|TRBJ1-2|13
TGCGCCAGCAGTGATTCGACGGACTATGGCTACACCTTC
CASSDSTDYGYTF
>TRBV2|.|TRBD1|TRBJ2-6|11
TGTGCCAGCAGCGCGGACAGGGTCCTGACTTTC
CASSADRVLTF
>TRBV5-6|once|TRBD1|TRBJ1-6|14
TGTGCCAGCAGCTCCGGACAGGGAGGATCACCCCTCCACTTT
CASSSGQGGSPLHF
>TRBV7-9|.|.|TRBJ1-1|12
TGTGCCAGCAGCGCGGACATATCTAAAGCTTTCTTT
CASSADISKAFF
>TRBV6-1|.|.|TRBJ2-7|16
TGTGCCAGCAGTGAAGCCTGGAGCGCAACCTCCTACGAGCAGTACTTC
CASSEAWSATSYEQYF
>TRBV6-5|.|.|TRBJ1-1|14
TGTGCCAGCAGCCCCGGACAAGCCAACACTGAAGCTTTCTTT
CASSPGQANTEAFF
>TRBV4-1|.|.|TRBJ1-1|15
TGCGCCAGCAGCCAAGATTTTGAGGTTGGAACTGAAGCTTTCTTT
CASSQDFEVGTEAFF
>TRBV7-9|.|TRBD1|TRBJ1-2|14
TGTGCCAGCAGCTTAGCGGGACAGGGTACAGGCTACACCTTC
CASSLAGQGTGYTF
>TRBV10-3|.|.|TRBJ1-2|14
TGTGCCATCTCCGCGGGCCCAGAGGGTGGGGGCTACACCTTC
CAISAGPEGGGYTF
>TRBV7-3|few|TRBD2|TRBJ2-1|14
TGTGCCAGCAGCTTAAGTACTAGCGGGTCCCCGCAGTTCTTC
CASSLSTSGSPQFF
>TRBV5-4|.|.|TRBJ1-1|12
TGTGCCAGCAGCTTGCCCTACACTGAAGCTTTCTTT
CASSLPYTEAFF
>TRBV6-2/TRBV6-3|.|.|TRBJ1-1|14
TGTGCCAGCAGTTACTCGGGACCGTTCACTGAAGCTTTCTTT
CASSYSGPFTEAFF
>TRBV3-1/TRBV3-2|once|.|TRBJ2-7|15
TGTGCCAGCAGCCCCAGGGACCTCCTACGATACGAGCAGTACTTC
CASSPRDLLRYEQYF
>TRBV24-1|.|.|TRBJ1-3|14
TGTGCCCCGCGACAGTACCGATTTGGAAACACCATATATTTT
CAPRQYRFGNTIYF
>TRBV28|.|.|TRBJ2-7|14
TGTGCCAGCAGTTTAGGAGGGGAAGCGCTCGAGCAGTACTTC
CASSLGGEALEQYF
>TRBV5-1|.|TRBD1|TRBJ1-2|15
TGCGCCAGCAGCCCCGGAGCAGGGGGTTTCTATGGCTACACCTTC
CASSPGAGGFYGYTF
>TRBV5-4|.|.|TRBJ2-1|15
TGTGCCAGCACGCAGGGGGGGAGAGCGGACAATGAGCAGTTCTTC
CASTQGGRADNEQFF
>TRBV5-1|.|.|TRBJ2-7|13
TGCGCCAGCAGCTTGACCGGACAGACCTTGCCGTACTTC
CASSLTGQTLPYF
>TRBV4-1|few|.|TRBJ1-6|16
TGCGCCAGCAGCCAAGAGGTATCAGGTCTCGGTTCACCCCTCCACTTT
CASSQEVSGLGSPLHF
>TRBV3-1/TRBV3-2|few|.|TRBJ1-6|15
TGTGCCAGCAGCGCAGGGACGGCTTATAATTCACCCCTCCACTTT
CASSAGTAYNSPLHF
>TRBV5-1|.|.|TRBJ1-1|13
TGCGCCAGCAACAGGGAGATGGGAACTGAAGCTTTCTTT
CASNREMGTEAFF
>TRBV7-2|.|.|TRBJ2-4|16
TGTGCCAGCAGCGCCTTCCCCGGGACTCCCGGGGACATTCAGTACTTC
CASSAFPGTPGDIQYF
>TRBV28|.|TRBD1|TRBJ1-2|14
TGTGCCAGCATTTGGGGACAGGGGGATGGAGGCTACACCTTC
CASIWGQGDGGYTF
>TRBV5-1|.|.|TRBJ2-7|13
TGCGCCAGCAGCGGAACCGCTTTCTACGAGCAGTACTTC
CASSGTAFYEQYF
>TRBV4-3|.|.|TRBJ1-1|14
TGCGCCAGCAGCCAAGGGGTTGGGAACACTGAAGCTTTCTTT
CASSQGVGNTEAFF
>TRBV5-1|.|.|TRBJ2-3|15
TGCGCCAGCAGCTTCAGTAGGGACCCCACAGATACGCAGTATTTT
CASSFSRDPTDTQYF
>TRBV7-3|.|.|TRBJ1-3|14
TGTGCCAGCAGCTTAGGGAGCTCTGGAAACACCATATATTTT
CASSLGSSGNTIYF
>TRBV5-4|few|TRBD2|TRBJ2-1|17
TGTGCCAGCAGCCTCCTATCTGGCGGGAGGTCCAACAATGAGCAGTTCTTC
CASSLLSGGRSNNEQFF
>TRBV7-2|.|.|TRBJ1-4|13
TGTGCCAGCAGCTTAGGGTGGGAGGAAAAACTGTTTTTT
CASSLGWEEKLFF
>TRBV9|.|.|TRBJ1-3|16
TGTGCCAGCAGCGTCGAACCGGGACACTCTGGAAACACCATATATTTT
CASSVEPGHSGNTIYF
>TRBV28|.|.|TRBJ2-7|12
TGTGCCAGCAGGGGCCCCATGTTAGAGCAGTACTTC
CASRGPMLEQYF